Detailed here is one T cell receptor beta chain. Only in-frame clones appear in the TCRdb table, and some are missing; sequencing was by immunoSEQ multiplex PCR. The sample contains 350,000 to 500,000 clones, roughly 88% of which appear only once. The entry originates in a study of Ad26.COV2.S vaccination and SARS-CoV-2 variants. The treatment denotes: around 19 received Ad26.COV2.S at low or high dose, single or two shots; several received placebo; per-sample allocation not given. Sampling took place 63 days after the first vaccine or placebo injection. It was an adult aged 18-55 years in Boston who was the donor. The sequence derives from a person aged 18-65 years who received the Ad26.COV2.S COVID-19 vaccine or a placebo. This material consisted of peripheral blood, taken in a trial of Ad26.COV2.S vaccine versus placebo.

CDR3 nucleotides: TGTGCCAGCAGCCAACTACTACCGGACAGTAATGAAAAACTGTTTTTT. This codes for CASSQLLPDSNEKLFF. V usage is TRBV3-1 (or the pseudogene TRBV3-2) and J usage is TRBJ1-4; possibly TRBD1 for D (6 bases). V lost 2 bases to trimming and J lost 4 bases, with 14 bases between them. The germline V gene has CDR1 LGHDT and CDR2 YNNKEL (reference sequence). This CDR3 contains 16 residues.